This is a list of T cell receptor beta chains from one sample in a study of OX40 agonist ivuxolimab in advanced cancers. The table came from immunoSEQ multiplex PCR; TCRdb's copy has only in-frame clones and leaves some out. The sample shows about 61,000 clones, about 90% of them seen only once. Sample: CD4+ or CD8+ T cells sorted from blood, taken in a trial of the OX40 agonist ivuxolimab. All receptors come from an adult with an advanced solid tumor such as melanoma, head and neck, liver or kidney cancer. CDR3s leave out the opening cysteine and the closing phenylalanine or tryptophan. A D gene is named only where the DNA matches it firmly.

d_call v_call cdr3_aa
. TRBV10-1 ASSVPGLGRGLSVDEQF
TRBD1 TRBV28 ASRRTGGAEAGNTIY
. TRBV11-1 ASSQGYGYT
. TRBV19 ASTDPPGRRNTGELF
TRBD1 TRBV5-1 ASGKGQGGDGNTIY
. TRBV10-1 ASLRNRESYNEQF
TRBD2 TRBV7-3 ASSFQSGSNEQF
. TRBV29-1 SARTGAGTDTQY
. TRBV14 ASSLGAGLNQPQH
. TRBV6-5 ASSYLPQGNTEAF
. TRBV2 ASEPAMNTEAF
. TRBV28 ASSLPPAGYNEKLF
. TRBV11-2 ASSLRSSGNTIY
. TRBV6-5 ASSYSIQLAKNIQY
. TRBV6-5 ASSYPLGSEQY
. TRBV7-2 ASSSDRNNEQF
TRBD1 TRBV5-1 ASSSGQANTEAF
. TRBV5-4 ASSLEGGLNTEAF
TRBD1 TRBV6-1 ASSEMGTGREKLF
. TRBV20-1 SAYPQETQY
TRBD1 TRBV5-1 ASSSWQGAMAEAF
. TRBV19 ASTPPGGRTNEKLF
. TRBV19 ASSRTGTQGAF
. TRBV5-6 ASSLDTIPEKLF
TRBD1 TRBV5-1 ASSFFGQGGTGELF
. TRBV7-9 ASSLMEGYYGYT
. TRBV5-1 ASNGEQTNTGELF
. TRBV7-9 ASSLGRGLRNTGELF
TRBD1 TRBV7-8 ASSLMAGTGGGETQY
. TRBV7-2 ASSFTRSETQY
. TRBV4-1 ASSQDNFWTFGEQF
. TRBV10-3 AISATGEGYGYT
TRBD1 TRBV6-5 ASSSDRGSYEQY
TRBD1 TRBV6-5 ASSRQGGWPQH
. TRBV6-5 ASSYYGQGGTDTQY
. TRBV5-1 ASSLDGRASTDTQY
. TRBV13 ASSPRERGPYT
TRBD2 TRBV10-3 AISTSVITGELF
. TRBV7-2 ASSFWNEQY
. TRBV14 ASSQGRISGRSYNEQF
. TRBV30 AWLGVIGTGELF
. TRBV7-8 ASSLAGSEGQPQH
. TRBV5-1 ASSLEMRQGNTGELF
. TRBV20-1 SALTEAEAF
. TRBV7-9 ASSPRGGANHEQY
. TRBV6-5 ASSYIGGQPQH
TRBD2 TRBV7-9 ASSSPSGGNDNEQF
. TRBV28 ASSDSLKETQY